This T cell receptor beta chain derives from a study of blood T cells in healthy people across ages. Whole-study findings and limits: A strong correlation was found between TCR beta diversity and the percentage of naive T cells. Not knowing donor CMV status may have confounded expanded clonotype changes. More naive CD4+ cells and higher diversity marked long-lived donors relative to aged donors.

About this clonotype: The antigen is unknown.

A second about 7 to 12 cycle PCR used barcoded and J-beta primers. Via MiXCR, TCRdb re-called the 5' RACE reads, giving one row per CDR3 protein. The table shows 1.5 million to 2 million distinct CDR3 sequences, with about two fifths occurring only once. Source material: blood. The source of this sequence is a human donor in good health.

The DNA for the CDR3 is TGCGCCAGCAGCCAGACAGAGGGATTTGGCTACACCTTC. As protein: CASSQTEGFGYTF. The chain recombines TRBV4-3 with TRBJ1-2; maybe TRBD1 (5 bases). Trimming removed 3 bases at V and 7 bases at J, with 12 bases between. Germline CDR1 is LGHNA and CDR2 is YSLEER. The CDR3 is 13 amino acids.